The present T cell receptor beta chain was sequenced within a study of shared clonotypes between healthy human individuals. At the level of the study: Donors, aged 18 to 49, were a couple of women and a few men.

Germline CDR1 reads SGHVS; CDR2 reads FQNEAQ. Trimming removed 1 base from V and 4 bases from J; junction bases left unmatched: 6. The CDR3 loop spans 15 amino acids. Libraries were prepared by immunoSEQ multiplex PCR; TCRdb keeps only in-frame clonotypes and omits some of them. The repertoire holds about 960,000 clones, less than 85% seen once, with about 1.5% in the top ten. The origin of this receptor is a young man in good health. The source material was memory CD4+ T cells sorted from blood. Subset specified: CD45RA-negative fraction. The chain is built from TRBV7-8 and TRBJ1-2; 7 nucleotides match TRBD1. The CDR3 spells CASSLGGGGGYGYTF. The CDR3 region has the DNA TGTGCCAGCAGCTTAGGGGGAGGGGGCGGCTATGGCTACACCTTC. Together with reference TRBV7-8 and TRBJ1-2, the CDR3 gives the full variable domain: GAGVSQSPRYKVAKRGQDVALRCDPISGHVSLFWYQQALGQGPEFLTYFQNEAQLDKSGLPSDRFFAERPEGSVSTLKIQRTQQEDSAVYLCASSLGGGGGYGYTFGSGTRLTVV.